The next 2 T cell receptor beta chains were all read from a single sample in a study of T cells after yellow fever vaccination (dated by TCRdb to about 2019). The treatment or condition label of this sample denotes: live attenuated yellow fever vaccine strain. The method was 5' RACE. These reads were obtained on an Illumina NovaSeq 6000. TCRdb reprocessing: public reads trimmed at Q25 with fastp, clones called with MiXCR, in-frame beta chains kept. Every distinct CDR3 protein forms one entry, paired with its most common genes and DNA. This sample has about 320,000 distinct CDR3 sequences in its table, and 4% to 5.5% of those were observed once. The ten most abundant clones make up just under 20% of the sample. Sequenced here: PBMCs, sampled 15 days after the yellow fever booster vaccination. The source is a man aged 18 to 29 who received the YFV17D yellow fever vaccine.

This clonotype was observed at least ten times. The chain links TRBV6-5 to TRBJ2-2; D gene ambiguous. Trimming cost V 7 bases and J 7 bases, with 16 bases left between them. Looked up from germline, CDR1 is MNHEY and CDR2 is SVGAGI. This CDR3 is 14 amino acids long. The CDR3 sequence is CASKGFSGYGELFF. DNA of the CDR3: TGTGCCAGCAAAGGTTTTTCGGGTTACGGGGAGCTGTTTTTT.

This clonotype was recorded a few times. The chain has TRBV5-1 and TRBJ2-1; 12 bases map to TRBD2. V was clipped by 4 bases and J by 2 bases; unmatched bases: 4. The CDR3 spans 16 residues. CDR1 SGHRS and CDR2 YFSETQ come from the germline V gene. CDR3 loop: CASSDLAGGPYNEQFF. The DNA for the CDR3 is TGCGCCAGCAGCGACCTAGCGGGGGGGCCCTACAATGAGCAGTTCTTC.